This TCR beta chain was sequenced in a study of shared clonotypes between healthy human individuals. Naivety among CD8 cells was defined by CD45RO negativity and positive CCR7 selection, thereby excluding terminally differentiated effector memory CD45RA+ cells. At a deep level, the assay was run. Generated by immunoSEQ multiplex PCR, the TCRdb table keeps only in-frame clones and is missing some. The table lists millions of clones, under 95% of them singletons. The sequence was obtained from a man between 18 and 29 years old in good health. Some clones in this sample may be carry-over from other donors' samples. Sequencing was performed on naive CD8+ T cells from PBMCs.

The CDR3 loop reads CASSQDPTSLSGANVLTF. CDR3 in DNA: TGCGCCAGCAGCCAAGATCCTACCAGCCTCTCTGGGGCCAACGTCCTGACTTTC. The rearrangement uses TRBV4-1 and TRBJ2-6; no reliable D call. Per germline, CDR1 MGHRA and CDR2 YSYEKL. This CDR3 spans 18 amino acids. The V end was cut by 0 bases, the J end by 0 bases, with 12 bases between.